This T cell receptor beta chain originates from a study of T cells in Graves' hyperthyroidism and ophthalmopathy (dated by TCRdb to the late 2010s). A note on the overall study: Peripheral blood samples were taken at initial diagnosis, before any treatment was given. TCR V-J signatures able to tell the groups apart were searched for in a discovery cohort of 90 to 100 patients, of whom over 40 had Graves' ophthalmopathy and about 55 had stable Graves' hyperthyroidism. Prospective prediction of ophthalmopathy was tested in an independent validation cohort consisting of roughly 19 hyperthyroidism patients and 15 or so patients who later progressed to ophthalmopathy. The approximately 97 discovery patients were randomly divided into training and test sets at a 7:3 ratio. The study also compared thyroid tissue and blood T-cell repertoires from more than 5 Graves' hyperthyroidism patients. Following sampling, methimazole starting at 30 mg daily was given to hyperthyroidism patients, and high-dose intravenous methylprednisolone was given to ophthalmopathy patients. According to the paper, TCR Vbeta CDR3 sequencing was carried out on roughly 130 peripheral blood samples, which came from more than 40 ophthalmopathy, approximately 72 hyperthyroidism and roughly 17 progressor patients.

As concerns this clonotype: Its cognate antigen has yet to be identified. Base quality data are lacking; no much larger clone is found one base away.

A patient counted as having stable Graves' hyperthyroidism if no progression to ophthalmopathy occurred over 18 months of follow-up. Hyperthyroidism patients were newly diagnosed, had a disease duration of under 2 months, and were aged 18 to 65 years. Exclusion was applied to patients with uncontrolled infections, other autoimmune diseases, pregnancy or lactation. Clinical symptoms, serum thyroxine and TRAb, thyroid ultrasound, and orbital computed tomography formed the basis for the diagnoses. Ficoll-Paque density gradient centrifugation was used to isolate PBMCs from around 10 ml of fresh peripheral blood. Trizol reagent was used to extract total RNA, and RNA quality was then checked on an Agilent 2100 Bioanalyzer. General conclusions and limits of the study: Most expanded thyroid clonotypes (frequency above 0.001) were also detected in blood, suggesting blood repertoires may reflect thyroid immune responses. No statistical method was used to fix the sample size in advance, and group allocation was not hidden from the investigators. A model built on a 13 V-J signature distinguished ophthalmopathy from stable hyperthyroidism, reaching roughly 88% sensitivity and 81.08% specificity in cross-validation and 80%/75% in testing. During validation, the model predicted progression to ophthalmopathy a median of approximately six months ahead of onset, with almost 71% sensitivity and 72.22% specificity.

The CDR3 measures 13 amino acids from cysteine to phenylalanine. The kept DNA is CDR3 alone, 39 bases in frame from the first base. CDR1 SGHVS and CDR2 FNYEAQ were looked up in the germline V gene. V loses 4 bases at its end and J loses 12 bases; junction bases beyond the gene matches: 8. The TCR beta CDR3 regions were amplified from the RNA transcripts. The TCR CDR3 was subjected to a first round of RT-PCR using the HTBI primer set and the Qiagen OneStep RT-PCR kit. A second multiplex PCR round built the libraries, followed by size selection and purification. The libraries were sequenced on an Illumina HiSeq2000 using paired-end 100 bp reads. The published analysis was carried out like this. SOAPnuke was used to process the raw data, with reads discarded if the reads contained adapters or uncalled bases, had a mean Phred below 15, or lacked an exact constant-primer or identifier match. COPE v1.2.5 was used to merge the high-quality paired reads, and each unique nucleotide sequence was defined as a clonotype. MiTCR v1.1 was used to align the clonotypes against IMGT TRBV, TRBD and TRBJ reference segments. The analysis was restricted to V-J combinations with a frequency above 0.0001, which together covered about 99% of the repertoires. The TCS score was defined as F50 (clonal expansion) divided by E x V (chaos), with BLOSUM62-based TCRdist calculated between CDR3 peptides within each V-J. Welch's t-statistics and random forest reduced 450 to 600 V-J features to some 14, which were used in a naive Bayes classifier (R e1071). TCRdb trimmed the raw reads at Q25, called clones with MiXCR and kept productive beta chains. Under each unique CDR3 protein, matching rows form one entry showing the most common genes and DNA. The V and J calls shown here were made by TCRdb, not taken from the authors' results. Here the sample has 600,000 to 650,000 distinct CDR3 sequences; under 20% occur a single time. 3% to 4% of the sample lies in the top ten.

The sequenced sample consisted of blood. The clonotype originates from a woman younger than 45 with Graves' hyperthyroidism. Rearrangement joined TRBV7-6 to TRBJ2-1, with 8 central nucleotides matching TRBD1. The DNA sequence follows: TGTGCCAGCAGCTCCTGGACAGGGCGTTTGCAGTTCTTC. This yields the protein CASSSWTGRLQFF. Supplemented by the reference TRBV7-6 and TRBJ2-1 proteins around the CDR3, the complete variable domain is GAGVSQSPRYKVTKRGQDVALRCDPISGHVSLYWYRQALGQGPEFLTYFNYEAQQDKSGLPNDRFSAERPEGSISTLTIQRTEQRDSAMYRCASSSWTGRLQFFGPGTRLTVL.